This T cell receptor (beta chain) was sequenced for a study of blood T cell repertoires in COVID-19. Study in general: Acute-phase and convalescent COVID-19 samples originated in the United States, Italy and Spain. Sample material is recorded as cDNA or gDNA derived from T cells, B-cell-depleted T cells, or PBMCs.

Germline CDR1 SGHRS, CDR2 YFSETQ. Between the trimmed V and J ends, which lost 2 bases and 4 bases, there was a span of 9 bases. The CDR3 is 13 amino acids. Measured with immunoSEQ multiplex PCR; TCRdb has only the in-frame clones, and not every one. Of about 180,000 clones detected, about 87% appear once; the ten largest clones hold around 1.5%. Material for sequencing was peripheral blood. The chain carries TRBV5-1 and TRBJ2-5; TRBD2 might be the D (7 bases). This TCR derives from a woman aged 45-65 years with acute or convalescent COVID-19. The CDR3 nucleotides are TGCGCCAGCAGCTTCGCGGGGGCAGAGACCCAGTACTTC. Encoded protein: CASSFAGAETQYF.